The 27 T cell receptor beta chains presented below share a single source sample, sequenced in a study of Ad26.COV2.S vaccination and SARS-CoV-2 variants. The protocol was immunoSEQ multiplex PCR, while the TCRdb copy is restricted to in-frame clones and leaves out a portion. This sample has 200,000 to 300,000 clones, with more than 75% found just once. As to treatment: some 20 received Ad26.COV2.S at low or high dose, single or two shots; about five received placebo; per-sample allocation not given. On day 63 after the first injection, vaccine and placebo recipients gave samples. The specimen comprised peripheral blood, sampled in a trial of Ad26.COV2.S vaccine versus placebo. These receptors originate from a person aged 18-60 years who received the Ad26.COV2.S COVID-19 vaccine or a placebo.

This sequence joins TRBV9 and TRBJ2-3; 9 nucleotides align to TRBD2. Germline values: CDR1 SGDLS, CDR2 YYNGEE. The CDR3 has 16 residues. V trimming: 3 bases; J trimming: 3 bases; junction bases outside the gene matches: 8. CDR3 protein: CASSGLRGGGTDTQYF. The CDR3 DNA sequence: TGTGCCAGCAGCGGACTACGCGGGGGGGGGACAGATACGCAGTATTTT.

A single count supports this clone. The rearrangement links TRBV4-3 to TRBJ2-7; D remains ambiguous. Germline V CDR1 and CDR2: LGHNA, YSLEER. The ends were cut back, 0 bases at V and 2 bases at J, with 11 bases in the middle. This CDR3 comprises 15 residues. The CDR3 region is CASSQDLTPPYEQYF. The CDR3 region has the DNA TGCGCCAGCAGCCAAGATCTGACACCTCCCTACGAGCAGTACTTC.

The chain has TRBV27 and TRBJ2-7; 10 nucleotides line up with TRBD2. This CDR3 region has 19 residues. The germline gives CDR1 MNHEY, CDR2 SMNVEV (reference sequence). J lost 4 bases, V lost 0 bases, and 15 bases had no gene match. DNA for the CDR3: TGTGCCAGCAGTTTATCGCAGGGGAGAGGGCTAGCGGGAGTATACGAGCAGTACTTC. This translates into CASSLSQGRGLAGVYEQYF.

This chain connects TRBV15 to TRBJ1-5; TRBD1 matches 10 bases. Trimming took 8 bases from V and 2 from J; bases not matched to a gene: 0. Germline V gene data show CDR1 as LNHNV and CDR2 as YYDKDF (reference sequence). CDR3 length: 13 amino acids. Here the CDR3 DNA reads TGTGCCACCGGGACAGGGGGCAATCAGCCCCAGCATTTT. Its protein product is CATGTGGNQPQHF.

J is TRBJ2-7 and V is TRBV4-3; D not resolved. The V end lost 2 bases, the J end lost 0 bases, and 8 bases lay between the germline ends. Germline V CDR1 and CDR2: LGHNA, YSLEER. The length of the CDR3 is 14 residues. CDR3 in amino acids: CASSQSPSSYEQYF. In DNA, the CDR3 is TGCGCCAGCAGCCAATCCCCGAGCTCCTACGAGCAGTACTTC.

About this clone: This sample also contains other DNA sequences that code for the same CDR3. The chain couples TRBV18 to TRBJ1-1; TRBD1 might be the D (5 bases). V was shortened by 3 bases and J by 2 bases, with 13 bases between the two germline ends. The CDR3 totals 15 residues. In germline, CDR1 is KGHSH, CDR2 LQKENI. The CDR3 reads CASSPAGTANTEAFF. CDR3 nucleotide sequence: TGTGCCAGCTCACCGGCAGGGACCGCTAACACTGAAGCTTTCTTT.

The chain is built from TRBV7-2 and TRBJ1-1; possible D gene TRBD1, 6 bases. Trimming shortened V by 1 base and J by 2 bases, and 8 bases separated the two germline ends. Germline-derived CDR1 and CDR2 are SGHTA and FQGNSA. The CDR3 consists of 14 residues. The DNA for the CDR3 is TGTGCCAGCAGCTTAGGGGGGCCTAACACTGAAGCTTTCTTT. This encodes CASSLGGPNTEAFF.

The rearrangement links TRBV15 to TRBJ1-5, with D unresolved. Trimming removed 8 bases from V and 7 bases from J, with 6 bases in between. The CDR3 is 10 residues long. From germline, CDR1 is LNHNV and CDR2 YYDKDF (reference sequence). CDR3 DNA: TGTGCCACCTTCGGACAGCCCCAGCATTTT. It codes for CATFGQPQHF.

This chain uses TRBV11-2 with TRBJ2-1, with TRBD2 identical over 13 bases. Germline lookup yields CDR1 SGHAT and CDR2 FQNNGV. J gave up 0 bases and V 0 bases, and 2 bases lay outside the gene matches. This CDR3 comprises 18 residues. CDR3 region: CASSLELAGGSSYNEQFF. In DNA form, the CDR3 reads TGTGCCAGCAGCTTAGAACTAGCGGGGGGGAGCTCCTACAATGAGCAGTTCTTC. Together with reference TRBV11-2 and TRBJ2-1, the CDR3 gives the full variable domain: EAGVAQSPRYKIIEKRQSVAFWCNPISGHATLYWYQQILGQGPKLLIQFQNNGVVDDSQLPKDRFSAERLKGVDSTLKIQPAKLEDSAVYLCASSLELAGGSSYNEQFFGPGTRLTVL.

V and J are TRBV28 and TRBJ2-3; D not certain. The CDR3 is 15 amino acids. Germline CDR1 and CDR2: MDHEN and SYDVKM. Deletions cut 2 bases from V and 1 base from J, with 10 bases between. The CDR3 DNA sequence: TGTGCCAGCAGTTTACCGGTTGGGGGCACAGATACGCAGTATTTT. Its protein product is CASSLPVGGTDTQYF.

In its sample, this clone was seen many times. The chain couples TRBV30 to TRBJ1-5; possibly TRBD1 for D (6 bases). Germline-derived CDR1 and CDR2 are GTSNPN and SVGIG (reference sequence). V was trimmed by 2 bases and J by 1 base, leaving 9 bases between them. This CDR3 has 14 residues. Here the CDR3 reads CAWSLTGSNQPQHF. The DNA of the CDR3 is TGTGCCTGGAGTTTGACAGGCAGCAATCAGCCCCAGCATTTT.

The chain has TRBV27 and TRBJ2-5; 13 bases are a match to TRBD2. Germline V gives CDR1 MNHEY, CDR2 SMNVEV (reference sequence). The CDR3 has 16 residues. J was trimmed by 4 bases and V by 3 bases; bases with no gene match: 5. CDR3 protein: CASSLGLAGRGETQYF. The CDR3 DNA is TGTGCCAGCAGTTTGGGACTAGCGGGGCGGGGAGAGACCCAGTACTTC.

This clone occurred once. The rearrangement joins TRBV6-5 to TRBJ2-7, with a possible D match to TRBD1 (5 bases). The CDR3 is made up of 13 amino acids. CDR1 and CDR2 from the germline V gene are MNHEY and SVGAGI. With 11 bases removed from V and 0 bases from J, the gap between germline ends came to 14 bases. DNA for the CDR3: TGTGCCTCCCGACAGAGTTTCTCCTACGAGCAGTACTTC. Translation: CASRQSFSYEQYF.

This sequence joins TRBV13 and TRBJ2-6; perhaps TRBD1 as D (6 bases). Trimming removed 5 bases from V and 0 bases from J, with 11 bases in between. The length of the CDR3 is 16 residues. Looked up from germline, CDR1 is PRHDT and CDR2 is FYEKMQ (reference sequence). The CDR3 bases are TGTGCCAGCAGCCCACAACAGGGCTCTGGGGCCAACGTCCTGACTTTC. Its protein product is CASSPQQGSGANVLTF. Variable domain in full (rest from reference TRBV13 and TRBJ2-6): AAGVIQSPRHLIKEKRETATLKCYPIPRHDTVYWYQQGPGQDPQFLISFYEKMQSDKGSIPDRFSAQQFSDYHSELNMSSLELGDSALYFCASSPQQGSGANVLTFGAGSRLTVL.

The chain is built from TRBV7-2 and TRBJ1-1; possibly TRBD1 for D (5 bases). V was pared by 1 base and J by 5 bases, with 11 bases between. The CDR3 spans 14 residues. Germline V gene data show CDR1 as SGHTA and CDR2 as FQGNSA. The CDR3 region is CASSLDGGGTEAFF. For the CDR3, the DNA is TGTGCCAGCAGCTTAGATGGGGGGGGGACTGAAGCTTTCTTT.

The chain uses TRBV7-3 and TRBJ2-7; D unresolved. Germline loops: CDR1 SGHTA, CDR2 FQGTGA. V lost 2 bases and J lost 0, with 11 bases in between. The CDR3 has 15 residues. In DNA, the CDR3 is TGTGCCAGCAGCTTAGTTTTCGGCGGCTCCTACGAGCAGTACTTC. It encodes CASSLVFGGSYEQYF.

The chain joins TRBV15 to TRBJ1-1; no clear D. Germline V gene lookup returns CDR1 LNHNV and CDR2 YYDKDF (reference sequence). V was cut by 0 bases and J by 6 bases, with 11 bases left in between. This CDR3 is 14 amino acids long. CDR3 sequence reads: CATSRDPSDPEAFF. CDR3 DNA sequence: TGTGCCACCAGCAGAGATCCTAGCGATCCTGAAGCTTTCTTT.

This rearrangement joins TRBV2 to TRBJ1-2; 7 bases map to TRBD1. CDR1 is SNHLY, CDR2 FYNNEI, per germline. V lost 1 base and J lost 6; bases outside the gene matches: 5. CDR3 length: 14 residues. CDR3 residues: CASSEGKGGNGYTF. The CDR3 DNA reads TGTGCCAGCAGTGAAGGGAAAGGGGGCAATGGCTACACCTTC.

CDR3 amino acids: CASSLSPPGTGVDEQFF. CDR3 bases: TGTGCCAGCAGTTTATCCCCCCCAGGGACAGGGGTCGATGAGCAGTTCTTC. This chain uses TRBV27 with TRBJ2-1; 10 bases agree with TRBD1. This CDR3 is 17 amino acids long. The V gene end was trimmed by 0 bases and the J gene end by 8 bases; junction bases not matched to a gene: 10. Germline V lookup: CDR1 MNHEY, CDR2 SMNVEV (reference sequence).

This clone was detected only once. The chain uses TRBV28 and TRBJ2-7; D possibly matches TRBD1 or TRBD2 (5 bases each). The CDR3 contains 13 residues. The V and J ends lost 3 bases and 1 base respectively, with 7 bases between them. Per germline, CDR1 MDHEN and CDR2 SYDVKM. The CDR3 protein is CASSLGPSYEQYF. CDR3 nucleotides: TGTGCCAGCAGTTTGGGACCTTCCTACGAGCAGTACTTC.

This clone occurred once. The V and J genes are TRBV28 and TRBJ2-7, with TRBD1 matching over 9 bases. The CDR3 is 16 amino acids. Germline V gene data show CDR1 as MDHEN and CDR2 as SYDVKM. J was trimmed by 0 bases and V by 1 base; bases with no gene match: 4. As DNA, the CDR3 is TGTGCCAGCAGTTTATTTGGGACAGGGAGCTCCTACGAGCAGTACTTC. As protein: CASSLFGTGSSYEQYF.

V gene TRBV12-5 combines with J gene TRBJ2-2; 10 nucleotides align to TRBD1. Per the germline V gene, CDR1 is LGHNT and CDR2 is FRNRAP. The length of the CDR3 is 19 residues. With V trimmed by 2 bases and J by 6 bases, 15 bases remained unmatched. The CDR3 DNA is TGTGCTAGTGGTTTGTTGACCCGGGACAGGGGACGGAGGGCCGGGGAGCTGTTTTTT. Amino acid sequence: CASGLLTRDRGRRAGELFF. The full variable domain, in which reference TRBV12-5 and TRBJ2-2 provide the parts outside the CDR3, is DARVTQTPRHKVTEMGQEVTMRCQPILGHNTVFWYRQTMMQGLELLAYFRNRAPLDDSGMPKDRFSAEMPDATLATLKIQPSEPRDSAVYFCASGLLTRDRGRRAGELFFGEGSRLTVL.

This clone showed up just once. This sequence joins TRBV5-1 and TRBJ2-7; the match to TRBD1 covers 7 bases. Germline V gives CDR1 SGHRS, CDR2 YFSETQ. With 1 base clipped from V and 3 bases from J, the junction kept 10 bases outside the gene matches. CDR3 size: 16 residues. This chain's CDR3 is CASSLRTGDRYYEQYF. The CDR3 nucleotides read TGCGCCAGCAGCTTGAGGACCGGGGACAGATACTACGAGCAGTACTTC.

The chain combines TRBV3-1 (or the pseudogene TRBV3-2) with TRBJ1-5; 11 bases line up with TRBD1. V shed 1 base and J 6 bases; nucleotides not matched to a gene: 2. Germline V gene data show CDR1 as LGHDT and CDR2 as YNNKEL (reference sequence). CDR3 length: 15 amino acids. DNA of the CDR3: TGTGCCAGCAGCCAAGGGACAGGGGGCGGTCAGCCCCAGCATTTT. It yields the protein CASSQGTGGGQPQHF.

The CDR3, as DNA: TGTGCCACCAGCGGGGGACTAGCAGTAACCACCAATGAGCAGTTCTTC. Its translation: CATSGGLAVTTNEQFF. The chain joins TRBV15 to TRBJ2-1; 9 bases match TRBD2. The CDR3 covers 16 residues. CDR1 LNHNV and CDR2 YYDKDF come from the germline V gene (reference sequence). V lost 5 bases to trimming and J lost 6 bases; unmatched junction nucleotides: 11.

Written as DNA, the CDR3 is TGTGCCTGGAGTGTAGGACAGGGAAGCAATCAGCCCCAGCATTTT. This codes for CAWSVGQGSNQPQHF. The chain is built from TRBV30 and TRBJ1-5; 8 bases line up with TRBD1. The J segment lost 1 base and the V segment lost 0 bases, leaving 2 bases of the junction unmatched. Germline V CDR1 and CDR2: GTSNPN, SVGIG (reference sequence). This CDR3 has 15 amino acids.

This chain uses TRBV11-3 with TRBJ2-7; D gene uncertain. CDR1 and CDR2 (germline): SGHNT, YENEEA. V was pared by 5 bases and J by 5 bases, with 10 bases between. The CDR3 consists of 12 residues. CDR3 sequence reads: CASSPDGHEQYF. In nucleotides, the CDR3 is TGTGCCAGCAGCCCAGACGGGCACGAGCAGTACTTC.